This T cell receptor beta chain was recovered during a study of metastatic and nonmetastatic thyroid tumors. Background on the study: Repertoires from malignant and benign thyroid patients were compared across blood and tumor or nodule tissue. Study-level findings and limits: Benign nodules were reported to have significantly lower TCR beta diversity than malignant thyroid tumors, in blood and tumor.

No patient had received any treatment before thyroid surgery. In this sample, this clone turned up many times. Its target is not known. The CDR3 contains 14 residues. The V gene lost 4 bases and the J gene lost 4 bases, with 13 bases spanning the gap. Germline lookup yields CDR1 SGHTA and CDR2 FQGNSA. In the original processing: The authors used CDR3 differences across clinicopathological groups to build a distant-metastasis classifier for papillary thyroid cancer. Through MiXCR, TCRdb re-clonotyped the PCR reads. TCRdb's processing, not the authors', yielded these V and J calls. The data show 20,000 to 25,000 clones, roughly 21% seen once.

The chain is built from TRBV7-2 and TRBJ1-1, with D perhaps matching TRBD1 (5 bases). Sequenced: blood. The receptor's source is a female donor with papillary thyroid cancer or a benign thyroid nodule (not recorded which). Some clones in this sample may be carry-over from other donors' samples. DNA for the CDR3: TGTGCCAGCAGCTCGCTTGGGGCGCCCACTGAAGCTTTCTTT. Translated, it gives CASSSLGAPTEAFF.